The present TCR beta chain was sequenced within a study of blood T cell repertoires in COVID-19. Across the whole study: The origin of the acute and convalescent COVID-19 samples was the United States, Italy and Spain. T cells, B-cell-depleted T cells, or PBMCs provided the cDNA or gDNA that served as material.

CDR1 is SGHRS, CDR2 YFSETQ, per germline. The CDR3 is 15 amino acids. V shed 5 bases, J shed 8 bases, and the junction held 11 bases outside the gene matches. Sequencing was performed with immunoSEQ multiplex PCR; in TCRdb, only in-frame clones are kept and a portion is missing. The table records roughly 250,000 clones, more than 85% of them present only once. The receptor's source is a woman between 50 and 59 years old who had recovered from COVID-19. The chain has TRBV5-1 and TRBJ2-1, with TRBD2 matching 9 bases. Sequencing input: PBMCs or T cells enriched from blood (not recorded which). CDR3 residues: CASSLIPGLAYEQFF. The CDR3 bases are TGCGCCAGCAGTCTCATTCCGGGACTAGCCTATGAGCAGTTCTTC. Supplemented by reference TRBV5-1 and TRBJ2-1, the full variable domain reads KAGVTQTPRYLIKTRGQQVTLSCSPISGHRSVSWYQQTPGQGLQFLFEYFSETQRNKGNFPGRFSGRQFSNSRSEMNVSTLELGDSALYLCASSLIPGLAYEQFFGPGTRLTVL.